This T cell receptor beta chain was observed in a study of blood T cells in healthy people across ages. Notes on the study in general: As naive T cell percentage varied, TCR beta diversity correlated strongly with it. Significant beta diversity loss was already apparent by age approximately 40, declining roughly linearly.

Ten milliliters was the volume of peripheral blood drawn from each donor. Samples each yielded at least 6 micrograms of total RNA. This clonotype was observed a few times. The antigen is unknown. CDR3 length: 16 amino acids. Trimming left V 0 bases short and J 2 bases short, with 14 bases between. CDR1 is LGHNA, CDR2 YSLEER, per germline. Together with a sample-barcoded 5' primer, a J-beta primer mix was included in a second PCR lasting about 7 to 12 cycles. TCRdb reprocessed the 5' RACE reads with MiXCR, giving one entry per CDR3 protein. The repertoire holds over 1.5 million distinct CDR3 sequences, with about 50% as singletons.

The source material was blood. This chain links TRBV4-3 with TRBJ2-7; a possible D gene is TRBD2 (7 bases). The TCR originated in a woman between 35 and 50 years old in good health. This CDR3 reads CASSQDAGGLTYEQYF. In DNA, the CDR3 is TGCGCCAGCAGCCAAGACGCCGGGGGGCTAACCTACGAGCAGTACTTC.